This entry concerns a single T cell receptor (beta chain). Clones were sequenced by immunoSEQ multiplex PCR, and TCRdb holds only the in-frame ones, with some missing. The data contain 700,000 or so clones, roughly 85% of them singletons. These data are taken from a study of shared T cell receptors in the human thymus. This sample also belongs to another study, concerning human thymus T cells. That publication notes: Overlap was high between thymic repertoires from unrelated individuals, as reported in related research.

The specimen was thymocytes. The sequence came from a girl under two years old with a congenital heart defect.

The DNA for the CDR3 is TGCGCCAGCAGCCAAGGCCTAAGGCGGGGGGTAACCGGGGAGCTGTTTTTT. Amino acids: CASSQGLRRGVTGELFF. This chain uses TRBV4-1 with TRBJ2-2; 8 nucleotides line up with TRBD2. V shed 1 base and J 5 bases; nucleotides not matched to a gene: 9. Germline-derived CDR1 and CDR2 are MGHRA and YSYEKL. The CDR3 is 17 amino acids.